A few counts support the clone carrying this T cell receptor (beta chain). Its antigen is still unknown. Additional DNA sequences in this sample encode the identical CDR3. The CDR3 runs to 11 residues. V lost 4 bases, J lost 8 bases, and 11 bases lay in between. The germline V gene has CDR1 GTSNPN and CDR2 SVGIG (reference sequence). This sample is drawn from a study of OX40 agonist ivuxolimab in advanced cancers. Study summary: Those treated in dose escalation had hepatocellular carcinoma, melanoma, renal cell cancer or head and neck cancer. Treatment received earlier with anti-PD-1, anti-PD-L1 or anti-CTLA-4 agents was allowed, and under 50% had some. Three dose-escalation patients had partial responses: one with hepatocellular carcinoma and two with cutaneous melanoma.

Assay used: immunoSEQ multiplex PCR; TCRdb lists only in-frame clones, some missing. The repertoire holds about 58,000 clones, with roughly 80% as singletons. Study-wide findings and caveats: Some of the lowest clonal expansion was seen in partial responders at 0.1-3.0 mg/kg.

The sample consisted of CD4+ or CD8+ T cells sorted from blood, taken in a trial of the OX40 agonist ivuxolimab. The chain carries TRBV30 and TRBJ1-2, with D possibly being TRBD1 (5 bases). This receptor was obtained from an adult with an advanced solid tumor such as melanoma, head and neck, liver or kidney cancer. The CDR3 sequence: CAWMRGDGYTF. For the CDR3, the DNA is TGTGCCTGGATGCGAGGGGACGGCTACACCTTC.